The source of this T cell receptor (beta chain) is a study of blood T cell repertoires in COVID-19. Researchers sorted participants into cohorts using their self-reported clinical history. In germline, CDR1 is LGHNA, CDR2 YSLEER. The CDR3 is made up of 15 amino acids. V was clipped by 4 bases and J by 3 bases; unmatched bases: 6. Using immunoSEQ multiplex PCR, the repertoire was profiled, and TCRdb retains in-frame clones only, with some absent. There are 350,000 to 500,000 clones in the sample; approximately 90% occur only once, and around 1.5% lies in the top ten. The clonotype was recovered from a woman aged 18-29 years who had been exposed to COVID-19. Sequenced input: PBMCs or T cells enriched from blood (not recorded which). This chain links TRBV4-3 with TRBJ1-1, with TRBD1 identical over 9 bases. CDR3: CASSLIGQGHTEAFF. The CDR3 DNA is TGCGCCAGCAGCCTCATCGGACAGGGGCACACTGAAGCTTTCTTT.